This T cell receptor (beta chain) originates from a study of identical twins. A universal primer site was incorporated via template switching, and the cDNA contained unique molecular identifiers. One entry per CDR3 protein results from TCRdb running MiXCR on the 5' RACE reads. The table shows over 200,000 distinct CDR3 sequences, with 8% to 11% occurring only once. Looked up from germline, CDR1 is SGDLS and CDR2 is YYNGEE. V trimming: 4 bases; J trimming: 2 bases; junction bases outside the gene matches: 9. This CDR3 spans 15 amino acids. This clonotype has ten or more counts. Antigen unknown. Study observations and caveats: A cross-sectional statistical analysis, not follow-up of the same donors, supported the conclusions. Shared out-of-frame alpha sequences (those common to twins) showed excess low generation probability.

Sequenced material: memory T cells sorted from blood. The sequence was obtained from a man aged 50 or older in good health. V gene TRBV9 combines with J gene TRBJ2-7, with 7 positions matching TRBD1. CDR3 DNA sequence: TGTGCCAGCAGCCCCGGGGACAGCGCAACCTACGAGCAGTACTTC. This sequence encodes CASSPGDSATYEQYF. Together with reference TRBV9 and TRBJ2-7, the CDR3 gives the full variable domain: DSGVTQTPKHLITATGQRVTLRCSPRSGDLSVYWYQQSLDQGLQFLIQYYNGEERAKGNILERFSAQQFPDLHSELNLSSLELGDSALYFCASSPGDSATYEQYFGPGTRLTVT.